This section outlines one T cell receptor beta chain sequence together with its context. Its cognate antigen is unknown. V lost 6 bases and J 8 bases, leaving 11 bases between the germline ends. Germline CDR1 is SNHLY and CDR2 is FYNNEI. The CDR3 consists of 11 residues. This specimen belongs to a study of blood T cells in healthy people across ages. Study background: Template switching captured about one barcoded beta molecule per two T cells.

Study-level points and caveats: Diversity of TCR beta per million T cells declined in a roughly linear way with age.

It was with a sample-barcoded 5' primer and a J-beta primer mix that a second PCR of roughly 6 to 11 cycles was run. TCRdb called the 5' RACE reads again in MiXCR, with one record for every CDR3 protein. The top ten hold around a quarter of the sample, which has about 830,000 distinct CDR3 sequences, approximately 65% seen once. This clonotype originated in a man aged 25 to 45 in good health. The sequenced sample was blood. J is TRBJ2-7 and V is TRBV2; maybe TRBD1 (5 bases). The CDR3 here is CASRDGQKQYF. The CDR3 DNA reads TGTGCCAGCAGGGACGGACAAAAGCAGTACTTC.